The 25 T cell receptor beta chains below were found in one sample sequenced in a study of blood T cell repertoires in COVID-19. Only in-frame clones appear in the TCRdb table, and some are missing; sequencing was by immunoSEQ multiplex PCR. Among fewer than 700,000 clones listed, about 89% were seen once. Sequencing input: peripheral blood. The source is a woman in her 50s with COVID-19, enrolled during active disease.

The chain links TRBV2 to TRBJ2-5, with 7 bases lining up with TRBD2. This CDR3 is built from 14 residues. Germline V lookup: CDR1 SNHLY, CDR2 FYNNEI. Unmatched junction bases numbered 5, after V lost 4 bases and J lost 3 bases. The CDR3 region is CASSVPSGEETQYF. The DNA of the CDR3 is TGTGCCAGCAGTGTTCCTAGCGGTGAAGAGACCCAGTACTTC. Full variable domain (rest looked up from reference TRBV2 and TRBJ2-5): EPEVTQTPSHQVTQMGQEVILRCVPISNHLYFYWYRQILGQKVEFLVSFYNNEISEKSEIFDDQFSVERPDGSNFTLKIRSTKLEDSAMYFCASSVPSGEETQYFGPGTRLLVL.

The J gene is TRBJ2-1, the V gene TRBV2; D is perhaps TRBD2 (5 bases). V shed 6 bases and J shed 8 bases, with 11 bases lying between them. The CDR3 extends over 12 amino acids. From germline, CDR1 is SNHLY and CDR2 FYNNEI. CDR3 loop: CASSVFGDEQFF. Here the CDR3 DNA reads TGTGCCAGCAGCGTGTTCGGGGATGAGCAGTTCTTC.

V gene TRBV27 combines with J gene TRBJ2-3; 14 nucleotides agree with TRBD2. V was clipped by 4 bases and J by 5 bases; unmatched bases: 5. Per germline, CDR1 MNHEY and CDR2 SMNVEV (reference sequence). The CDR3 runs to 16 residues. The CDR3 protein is CASSSPGLAGEDTQYF. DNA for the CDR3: TGTGCCAGCAGTTCCCCGGGACTAGCGGGGGAAGATACGCAGTATTTT.

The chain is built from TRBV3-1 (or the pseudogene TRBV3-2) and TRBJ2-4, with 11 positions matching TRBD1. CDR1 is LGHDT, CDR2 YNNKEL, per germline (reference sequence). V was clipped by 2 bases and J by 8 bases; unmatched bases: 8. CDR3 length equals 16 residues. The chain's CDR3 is CASSQSFRDRGDIQYF. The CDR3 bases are TGTGCCAGCAGCCAATCCTTCCGGGACAGGGGGGACATTCAGTACTTC.

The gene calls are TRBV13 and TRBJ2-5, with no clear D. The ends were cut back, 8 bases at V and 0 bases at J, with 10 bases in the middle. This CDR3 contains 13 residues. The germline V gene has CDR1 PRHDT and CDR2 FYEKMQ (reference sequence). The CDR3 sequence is CASERLNQETQYF. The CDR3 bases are TGTGCCAGCGAGAGGTTAAACCAAGAGACCCAGTACTTC.

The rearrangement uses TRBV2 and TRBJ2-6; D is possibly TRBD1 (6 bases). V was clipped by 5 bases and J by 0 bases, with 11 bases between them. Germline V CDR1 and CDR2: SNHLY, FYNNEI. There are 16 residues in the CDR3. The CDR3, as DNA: TGTGCCAGCAGTTCCACAGGGCCCTCTGGGGCCAACGTCCTGACTTTC. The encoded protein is CASSSTGPSGANVLTF. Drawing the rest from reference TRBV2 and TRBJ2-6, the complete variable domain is EPEVTQTPSHQVTQMGQEVILRCVPISNHLYFYWYRQILGQKVEFLVSFYNNEISEKSEIFDDQFSVERPDGSNFTLKIRSTKLEDSAMYFCASSSTGPSGANVLTFGAGSRLTVL.

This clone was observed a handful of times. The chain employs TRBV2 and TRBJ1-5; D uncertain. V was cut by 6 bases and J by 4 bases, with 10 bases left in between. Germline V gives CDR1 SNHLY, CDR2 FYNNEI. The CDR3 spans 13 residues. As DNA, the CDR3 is TGTGCCAGCAGAGGTCTACAGAATCAGCCCCAGCATTTT. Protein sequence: CASRGLQNQPQHF.

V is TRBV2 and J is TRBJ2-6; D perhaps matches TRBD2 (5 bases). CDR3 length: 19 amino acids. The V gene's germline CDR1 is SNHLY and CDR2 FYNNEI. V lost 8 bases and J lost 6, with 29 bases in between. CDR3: CASRRLASANNVEANVLTF. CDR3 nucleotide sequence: TGTGCCAGCCGGCGGCTAGCCTCCGCTAACAACGTCGAGGCCAACGTCCTGACTTTC.

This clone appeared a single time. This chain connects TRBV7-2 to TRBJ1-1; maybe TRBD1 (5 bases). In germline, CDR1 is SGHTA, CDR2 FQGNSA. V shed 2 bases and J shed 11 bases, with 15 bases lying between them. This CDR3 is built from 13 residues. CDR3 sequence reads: CASSLLGQEGAFF. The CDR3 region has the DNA TGTGCCAGCAGCTTATTGGGGCAGGAGGGCGCTTTCTTT.

CDR3 DNA: TGTGCCAGCAGCGTAGGGGTCGGAGGTGATTCACCCCTCCACTTT. Encoded protein: CASSVGVGGDSPLHF. This sequence joins TRBV9 and TRBJ1-6, with D uncertain. The length of the CDR3 is 15 residues. V was trimmed by 0 bases and J by 8 bases, leaving 12 bases between them. CDR1 is SGDLS and CDR2 is YYNGEE in the germline V gene.

The CDR3 protein is CASSLEVATGGFSSGNTIYF. In DNA, the CDR3 is TGCGCCAGCAGCCTCGAAGTAGCGACAGGGGGATTCAGCTCTGGAAACACCATATATTTT. This chain joins TRBV5-1 and TRBJ1-3; 9 bases match TRBD1. CDR3 length: 20 residues. The ends lost 4 bases at V and 0 bases at J; junction bases unmatched: 17. Germline CDR1 reads SGHRS; CDR2 reads YFSETQ.

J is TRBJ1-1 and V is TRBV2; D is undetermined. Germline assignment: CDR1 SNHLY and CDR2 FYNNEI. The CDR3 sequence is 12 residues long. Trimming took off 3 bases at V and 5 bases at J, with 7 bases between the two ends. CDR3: CASSDRFTEAFF. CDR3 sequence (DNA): TGTGCCAGCAGTGACAGATTTACTGAAGCTTTCTTT. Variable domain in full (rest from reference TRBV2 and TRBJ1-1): EPEVTQTPSHQVTQMGQEVILRCVPISNHLYFYWYRQILGQKVEFLVSFYNNEISEKSEIFDDQFSVERPDGSNFTLKIRSTKLEDSAMYFCASSDRFTEAFFGQGTRLTVV.

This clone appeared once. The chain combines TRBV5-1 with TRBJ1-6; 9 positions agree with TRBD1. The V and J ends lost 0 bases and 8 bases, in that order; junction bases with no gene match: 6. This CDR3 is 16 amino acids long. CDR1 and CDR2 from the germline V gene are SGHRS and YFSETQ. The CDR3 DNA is TGCGCCAGCAGCTTGGGGACAGGGGACACCCATTCACCCCTCCACTTT. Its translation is CASSLGTGDTHSPLHF.

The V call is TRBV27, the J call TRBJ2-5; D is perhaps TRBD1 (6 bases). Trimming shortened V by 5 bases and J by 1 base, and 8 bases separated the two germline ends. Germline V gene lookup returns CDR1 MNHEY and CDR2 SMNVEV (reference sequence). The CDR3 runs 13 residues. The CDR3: CASSGGSQETQYF. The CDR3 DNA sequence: TGTGCCAGCAGTGGGGGCAGCCAAGAGACCCAGTACTTC.

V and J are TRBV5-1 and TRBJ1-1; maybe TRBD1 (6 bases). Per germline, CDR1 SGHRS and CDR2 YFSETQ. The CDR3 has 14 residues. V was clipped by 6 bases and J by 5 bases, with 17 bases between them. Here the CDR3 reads CASTPTGVLTEAFF. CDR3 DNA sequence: TGCGCCAGCACCCCGACAGGTGTTCTAACTGAAGCTTTCTTT. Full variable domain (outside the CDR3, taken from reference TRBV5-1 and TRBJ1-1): KAGVTQTPRYLIKTRGQQVTLSCSPISGHRSVSWYQQTPGQGLQFLFEYFSETQRNKGNFPGRFSGRQFSNSRSEMNVSTLELGDSALYLCASTPTGVLTEAFFGQGTRLTVV.

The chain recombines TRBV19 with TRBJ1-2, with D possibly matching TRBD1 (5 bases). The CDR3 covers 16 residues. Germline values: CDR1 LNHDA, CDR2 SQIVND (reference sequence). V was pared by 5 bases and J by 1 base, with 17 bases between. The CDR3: CASSLDRLGGNYGYTF. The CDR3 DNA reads TGTGCCAGTAGTCTCGACCGTTTGGGGGGTAACTATGGCTACACCTTC.

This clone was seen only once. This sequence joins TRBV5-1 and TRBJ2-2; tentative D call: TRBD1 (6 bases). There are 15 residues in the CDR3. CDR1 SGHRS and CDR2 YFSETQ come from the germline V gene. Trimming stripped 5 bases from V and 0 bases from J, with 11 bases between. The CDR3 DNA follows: TGCGCCAGCAGGGGGACACCTACGAACACCGGGGAGCTGTTTTTT. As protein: CASRGTPTNTGELFF.

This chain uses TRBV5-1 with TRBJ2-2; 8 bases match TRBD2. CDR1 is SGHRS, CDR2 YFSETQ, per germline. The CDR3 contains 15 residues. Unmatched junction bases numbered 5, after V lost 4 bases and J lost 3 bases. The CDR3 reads CASSKEAGDTGELFF. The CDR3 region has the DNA TGCGCCAGCAGCAAGGAAGCGGGGGACACCGGGGAGCTGTTTTTT.

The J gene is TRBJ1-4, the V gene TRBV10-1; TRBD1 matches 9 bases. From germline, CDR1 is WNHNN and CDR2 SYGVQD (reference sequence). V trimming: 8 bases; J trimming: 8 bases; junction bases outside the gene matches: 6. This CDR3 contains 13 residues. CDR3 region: CASPRTGEEKLFF. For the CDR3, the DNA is TGCGCCAGCCCCAGGACAGGGGAGGAAAAACTGTTTTTT.

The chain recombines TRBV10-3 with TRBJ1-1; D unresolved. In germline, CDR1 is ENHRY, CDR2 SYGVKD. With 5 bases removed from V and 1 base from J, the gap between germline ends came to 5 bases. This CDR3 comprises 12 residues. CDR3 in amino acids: CAISSENTEAFF. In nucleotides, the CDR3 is TGTGCCATCAGTTCAGAGAACACTGAAGCTTTCTTT.

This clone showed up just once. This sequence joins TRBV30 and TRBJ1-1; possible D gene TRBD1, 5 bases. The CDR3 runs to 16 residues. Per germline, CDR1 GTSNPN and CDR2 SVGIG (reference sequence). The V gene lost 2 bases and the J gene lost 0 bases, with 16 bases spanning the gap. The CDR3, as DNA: TGTGCCTGGAGTTCGTCGGGGGGGGTAATGAACACTGAAGCTTTCTTT. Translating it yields CAWSSSGGVMNTEAFF.

For the CDR3, the DNA is TGTGCCAGTAGTACACAGGGACACCGGGGGACCCAGTACTTC. This codes for CASSTQGHRGTQYF. The chain is built from TRBV19 and TRBJ2-5; D is perhaps TRBD1 (6 bases). CDR3 length equals 14 residues. V was shortened by 4 bases and J by 7 bases, with 16 bases between the two germline ends. CDR1 is LNHDA and CDR2 is SQIVND in the germline V gene (reference sequence).

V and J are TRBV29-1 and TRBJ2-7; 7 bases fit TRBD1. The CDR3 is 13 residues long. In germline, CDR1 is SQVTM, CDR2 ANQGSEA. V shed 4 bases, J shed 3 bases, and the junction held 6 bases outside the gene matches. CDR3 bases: TGCAGCGTTGTGACCGGGACAGACTACGAGCAGTACTTC. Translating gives CSVVTGTDYEQYF.

CDR3 protein: CASSLWLAGMNTGELFF. The DNA of the CDR3 is TGCGCCAGCAGCTTGTGGCTAGCGGGAATGAACACCGGGGAGCTGTTTTTT. The genes are TRBV5-1 and TRBJ2-2; 9 bases align to TRBD2. Germline lookup yields CDR1 SGHRS and CDR2 YFSETQ. Unmatched junction bases numbered 5, after V lost 1 base and J lost 1 base. This CDR3 spans 17 amino acids.

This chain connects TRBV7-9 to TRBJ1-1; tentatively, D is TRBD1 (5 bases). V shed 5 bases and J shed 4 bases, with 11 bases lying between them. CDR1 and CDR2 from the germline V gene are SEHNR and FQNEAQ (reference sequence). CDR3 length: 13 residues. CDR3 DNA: TGTGCCAGCAGCCCACCCGGGGGCACTGAAGCTTTCTTT. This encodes CASSPPGGTEAFF.